The 3 T cell receptor beta chains listed next were all sequenced from one sample in a study of OX40 agonist ivuxolimab in advanced cancers. Only in-frame clones appear in the TCRdb table, and some are missing; sequencing was by immunoSEQ multiplex PCR. The data show 76,000 or so clones, 75% to 85% seen once. This specimen consisted of CD4+ or CD8+ T cells sorted from blood, obtained in a trial of the OX40 agonist ivuxolimab. These receptors all come from an adult with an advanced solid tumor such as melanoma, head and neck, liver or kidney cancer.

CDR3 in amino acids: CASSLTRGNQPQHF. CDR3 DNA: TGTGCCAGCAGCTTAACCAGGGGCAATCAGCCCCAGCATTTT. The chain employs TRBV7-8 and TRBJ1-5, with D tentatively TRBD1 (5 bases). The V gene lost 2 bases and the J gene lost 2 bases, with 7 bases spanning the gap. The CDR3 is made up of 14 amino acids. CDR1 is SGHVS and CDR2 is FQNEAQ in the germline V gene.

The rearrangement uses TRBV7-2 and TRBJ2-1; a weak D match, TRBD1 (6 bases). The CDR3 extends over 14 amino acids. The V end lost 5 bases, the J end lost 6 bases, and 14 bases lay between the germline ends. Germline CDR1 SGHTA, CDR2 FQGNSA. The CDR3 sequence is CASSLGQKGNEQFF. DNA of the CDR3: TGTGCCAGCAGCCTAGGACAGAAGGGCAATGAGCAGTTCTTC.

V and J are TRBV7-9 and TRBJ2-3; D not certain. The V and J ends lost 5 bases and 5 bases respectively, with 14 bases between them. The CDR3 loop spans 14 amino acids. The germline V gene encodes CDR1 SEHNR and CDR2 FQNEAQ (reference sequence). CDR3: CASSLGLFLDTQYF. The CDR3, as DNA: TGTGCCAGCAGCCTCGGGCTGTTTCTAGATACGCAGTATTTT.